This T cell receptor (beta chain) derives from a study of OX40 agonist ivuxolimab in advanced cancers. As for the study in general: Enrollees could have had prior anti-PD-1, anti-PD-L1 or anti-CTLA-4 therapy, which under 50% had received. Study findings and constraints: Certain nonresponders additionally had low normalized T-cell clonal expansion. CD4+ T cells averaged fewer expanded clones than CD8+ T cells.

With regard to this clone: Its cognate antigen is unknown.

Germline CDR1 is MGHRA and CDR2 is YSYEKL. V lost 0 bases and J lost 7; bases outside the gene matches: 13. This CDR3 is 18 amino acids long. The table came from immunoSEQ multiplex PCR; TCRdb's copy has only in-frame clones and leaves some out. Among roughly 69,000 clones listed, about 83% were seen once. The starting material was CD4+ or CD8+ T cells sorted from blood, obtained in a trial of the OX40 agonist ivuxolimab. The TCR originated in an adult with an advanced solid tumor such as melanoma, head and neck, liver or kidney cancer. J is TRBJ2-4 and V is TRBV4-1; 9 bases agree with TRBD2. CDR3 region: CASSQDPIAGVLGNIQYF. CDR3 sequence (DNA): TGCGCCAGCAGCCAAGACCCTATAGCGGGAGTTCTTGGGAACATTCAGTACTTC.